This T cell receptor (beta chain) derives from a study of blood T cells in healthy people across ages. The CDR3 length is 15 residues. Germline V CDR1 and CDR2: SGHAT, FQNNGV. A word on this clonotype: At one end the junction does not follow the germline gene, possibly because of a read error.

It was with a sample-barcoded 5' primer and a J-beta primer mix that a second PCR of roughly 7 to 12 cycles was run. Every single cDNA molecule received a tag from a template-switch adaptor with 12 random nucleotides. Any given sample supplied a minimum of 2.5 million CDR3-containing paired-end reads. TCRdb reprocessed the 5' RACE reads via MiXCR and lists one record per CDR3 protein. The table includes 800,000 or so distinct CDR3 sequences, roughly 25% detected once. These same records also appear under a second study, on T cells of mothers and their children. That paper notes: Sequencing returned over 8 million TCR beta CDR3 reads per mother and roughly 3 million per child.

This TCR derives from a boy aged 5-17 years in good health. The sample taken for sequencing was blood. V and J are TRBV11-2 and TRBJ2-3, with D perhaps matching TRBD1 or TRBD2 (5 bases each). The CDR3 DNA is TGTGCCAGCAGCAAATTGGGACGGCTCGAAGAGACCCAGTACTTT. This sequence encodes CASSKLGRLEETQYF.